Presented here are 28 T cell receptor beta chains from one specimen sequenced in a study of cytomegalovirus exposure and HLA in healthy donors. A multiplex PCR was run with 60 Vbeta primers and 13 Jbeta primers. Data came from immunoSEQ multiplex PCR; TCRdb stores just in-frame clones and leaves some out. Of about 270,000 clones listed, around two thirds are singletons. Sequencing was done on a sample of PBMCs. The receptors shown here come from a female donor in good health and CMV-seronegative.

The rearrangement links TRBV6-5 to TRBJ2-7, with TRBD2 matching 8 bases. CDR3 size: 14 residues. V was clipped by 5 bases and J by 0 bases; unmatched bases: 3. Germline loops: CDR1 MNHEY, CDR2 SVGAGI. This chain's CDR3 is CASSLSGSSYEQYF. The CDR3 DNA sequence: TGTGCCAGCAGTCTCAGCGGGAGCTCCTACGAGCAGTACTTC.

This clone has a single count. The gene calls are TRBV10-2 and TRBJ2-2; 7 positions match TRBD2. Germline assignment: CDR1 WSHSY and CDR2 SAAADI. This CDR3 region has 16 residues. The V segment lost 3 bases and the J segment 3 bases; nucleotides outside the gene matches: 7. DNA of the CDR3: TGCGCCAGCAGTGATTGGGGGGGAAGGGACACCGGGGAGCTGTTTTTT. This sequence encodes CASSDWGGRDTGELFF.

The chain uses TRBV27 and TRBJ2-7; tentative D call: TRBD1 (6 bases). The CDR3 loop spans 14 amino acids. Trimming pared 2 bases from V and 6 bases from J, leaving 14 bases between. Germline loops: CDR1 MNHEY, CDR2 SMNVEV (reference sequence). The CDR3 protein is CASSLTGRGAEQYF. The CDR3 bases are TGTGCCAGCAGTTTAACAGGCAGGGGTGCCGAGCAGTACTTC.

The chain recombines TRBV29-1 with TRBJ2-1; 11 nucleotides agree with TRBD2. Looked up from germline, CDR1 is SQVTM and CDR2 is ANQGSEA. The length of the CDR3 is 16 residues. Trimming cost V 3 bases and J 4 bases; bases outside gene matches: 8. Here the CDR3 DNA reads TGCAGCGTTGACGGGACTAGCGGCAGGGGTTACAATGAGCAGTTCTTC. It codes for CSVDGTSGRGYNEQFF.

This chain links TRBV7-3 with TRBJ2-7; 10 bases line up with TRBD2. Looked up from germline, CDR1 is SGHTA and CDR2 is FQGTGA. The CDR3 is made up of 18 amino acids. Trimming cost V 0 bases and J 6 bases; bases outside gene matches: 14. In DNA, the CDR3 is TGTGCCAGCAGCTTAACTGGGGCGGGGGCTAGCGGGAGATTCGAGCAGTACTTC. Its translation: CASSLTGAGASGRFEQYF. Using reference TRBV7-3 and TRBJ2-7 for the parts outside the CDR3, the full variable domain is GAGVSQTPSNKVTEKGKYVELRCDPISGHTALYWYRQSLGQGPEFLIYFQGTGAADDSGLPNDRFFAVRPEGSVSTLKIQRTERGDSAVYLCASSLTGAGASGRFEQYFGPGTRLTVT.

This clone was observed a handful of times. The chain couples TRBV28 to TRBJ2-7; perhaps TRBD2 as D (5 bases). The germline V gene has CDR1 MDHEN and CDR2 SYDVKM. This CDR3 spans 14 amino acids. Deletions cut 5 bases from V and 0 bases from J, with 11 bases between. CDR3 amino acids: CASSRLANSYEQYF. The CDR3 region has the DNA TGTGCCAGCAGTAGGTTAGCGAACTCCTACGAGCAGTACTTC.

In this sample, this clone turned up a few times. This chain joins TRBV5-4 and TRBJ1-2; 7 nucleotides match TRBD1. Germline CDR1 reads SGHNT; CDR2 reads YYREEE (reference sequence). The CDR3 is 16 amino acids. The V gene end was trimmed by 0 bases and the J gene end by 4 bases; junction bases not matched to a gene: 9. The CDR3 loop reads CASSLATPGQTYGYTF. CDR3 nucleotides: TGTGCCAGCAGCTTGGCGACCCCGGGACAGACCTATGGCTACACCTTC.

V is TRBV5-1 and J is TRBJ2-7; tentatively, D is TRBD2 (6 bases). Looked up from germline, CDR1 is SGHRS and CDR2 is YFSETQ. V dropped 2 bases and J dropped 0 bases, with 15 bases sitting between them. The CDR3 consists of 16 residues. The CDR3 DNA follows: TGCGCCAGCAGCTTAAAGTCTGCGGGGAGCTCCTACGAGCAGTACTTC. The encoded protein is CASSLKSAGSSYEQYF.

DNA of the CDR3: TGTGCCAGCAGCTTACGTTCAGGGGAAAAAGCGGCTTTCTTT. Protein sequence: CASSLRSGEKAAFF. V gene TRBV7-6 combines with J gene TRBJ1-1; possibly TRBD1 for D (6 bases). V was clipped by 2 bases and J by 11 bases, with 18 bases between them. This CDR3 region has 14 residues. In germline, CDR1 is SGHVS, CDR2 FNYEAQ.

The chain is built from TRBV27 and TRBJ2-7; D is possibly TRBD1 (6 bases). From germline, CDR1 is MNHEY and CDR2 SMNVEV (reference sequence). Trimming took off 1 base at V and 3 bases at J, with 19 bases between the two ends. CDR3 size: 17 residues. As DNA, the CDR3 is TGTGCCAGCAGTTTATTTGCAGGGGCCTTATCGGGCTACGAGCAGTACTTC. This sequence encodes CASSLFAGALSGYEQYF.

V is TRBV7-6 and J is TRBJ2-7, with 10 bases that match TRBD1. CDR1 is SGHVS and CDR2 is FNYEAQ in the germline V gene. The CDR3 contains 15 residues. Trimming took 1 base from V and 4 from J; bases not matched to a gene: 4. CDR3: CASSLEGQGIYEQYF. CDR3 coding DNA: TGTGCCAGCAGCTTAGAGGGACAGGGGATATACGAGCAGTACTTC. The complete variable domain, with remaining parts taken from reference TRBV7-6 and TRBJ2-7, reads GAGVSQSPRYKVTKRGQDVALRCDPISGHVSLYWYRQALGQGPEFLTYFNYEAQQDKSGLPNDRFSAERPEGSISTLTIQRTEQRDSAMYRCASSLEGQGIYEQYFGPGTRLTVT.

The chain recombines TRBV27 with TRBJ2-7; 10 bases fit TRBD1. The CDR3 has 15 amino acids. Trimming at V came to 7 bases and at J to 7 bases, leaving 13 bases not matched to a gene. The germline CDR1 and CDR2 sequences are MNHEY and SMNVEV (reference sequence). The CDR3 sequence is CASTYNDRGLGEQYF. Written as DNA, the CDR3 is TGTGCCAGCACTTATAATGACAGGGGGCTCGGAGAGCAGTACTTC.

This clone showed up just once. The genes are TRBV7-9 and TRBJ2-7, with D possibly being TRBD1 (5 bases). CDR3 length: 13 amino acids. Germline-derived CDR1 and CDR2 are SEHNR and FQNEAQ (reference sequence). V dropped 3 bases and J dropped 2 bases, with 8 bases sitting between them. Written as DNA, the CDR3 is TGTGCCAGCAGCTTTGACAGTACCTACGAGCAGTACTTC. Amino acid sequence: CASSFDSTYEQYF.

The genes are TRBV5-4 and TRBJ1-1; D may be TRBD1 (6 bases). CDR1 and CDR2 from the germline V gene are SGHNT and YYREEE (reference sequence). Trimming cost V 2 bases and J 4 bases, with 15 bases left between them. The CDR3 spans 15 residues. The DNA of the CDR3 is TGTGCCAGCAGCTTTACAGGGTCCCTGAGCACTGAAGCTTTCTTT. Its protein product is CASSFTGSLSTEAFF.

V is TRBV15 and J is TRBJ2-3; D possibly corresponds to TRBD1 (6 bases). Germline V lookup: CDR1 LNHNV, CDR2 YYDKDF (reference sequence). The CDR3 contains 12 residues. V was cut by 5 bases and J by 10 bases, with 13 bases left in between. The CDR3 sequence: CATSGGRGAQYF. In DNA, the CDR3 is TGTGCCACCAGCGGAGGCAGGGGTGCGCAGTATTTT.

The chain employs TRBV28 and TRBJ2-1, with TRBD1 matching 7 bases. The V gene end was trimmed by 5 bases and the J gene end by 2 bases; junction bases not matched to a gene: 18. Germline V gene lookup returns CDR1 MDHEN and CDR2 SYDVKM. This CDR3 comprises 19 residues. CDR3 sequence: CASSPYWGQSEGAYNEQFF. The CDR3 coding sequence is TGTGCCAGCAGTCCATACTGGGGACAGTCTGAAGGCGCCTACAATGAGCAGTTCTTC.

The rearrangement joins TRBV6-5 to TRBJ2-3; TRBD1 agrees at 7 bases. The CDR3 is 16 residues long. V shed 4 bases and J 0 bases; nucleotides not matched to a gene: 7. The germline gives CDR1 MNHEY, CDR2 SVGAGI. The CDR3 region has the DNA TGTGCCAGCAGTTCTACCGGGACAGCTAGCACAGATACGCAGTATTTT. Its protein product is CASSSTGTASTDTQYF.

This clone was observed a few times. This chain joins TRBV7-2 and TRBJ1-1, with 7 bases that match TRBD1. CDR3 length: 16 residues. With 6 bases clipped from V and 1 base from J, the junction kept 11 bases outside the gene matches. From germline, CDR1 is SGHTA and CDR2 FQGNSA. The CDR3 loop reads CASRQLYRGRNTEAFF. CDR3 coding DNA: TGTGCCAGCAGGCAACTCTACAGGGGTCGGAACACTGAAGCTTTCTTT.

V is TRBV19 and J is TRBJ2-5, with D possibly TRBD1 on 7 matching bases. The CDR3 runs 13 residues. V was trimmed by 4 bases and J by 5 bases, leaving 11 bases between them. CDR1 and CDR2 from the germline V gene are LNHDA and SQIVND (reference sequence). The CDR3 bases are TGTGCCAGTAGTACCTCAGGGGGGGAGACCCAGTACTTC. Residues: CASSTSGGETQYF.

This clone has a handful of counts. The chain has TRBV14 and TRBJ1-4; D possibly corresponds to TRBD1 (5 bases). The CDR3 length is 15 residues. Trimming pared 3 bases from V and 5 bases from J, leaving 13 bases between. Germline V gene sequence: CDR1 SGHDN, CDR2 FVKESK. In nucleotides, the CDR3 is TGTGCCAGCAGCCACGGGGGGACGGTAAATGAAAAACTGTTTTTT. Translating it yields CASSHGGTVNEKLFF.

This CDR3 reads CASSRTGLSDTQYF. CDR3 in DNA: TGTGCCAGCAGCCGCACGGGACTCTCAGATACGCAGTATTTT. The rearrangement uses TRBV7-9 and TRBJ2-3, with D perhaps TRBD2 (6 bases). The length of the CDR3 is 14 residues. V was shortened by 5 bases and J by 4 bases, with 13 bases between the two germline ends. Germline values: CDR1 SEHNR, CDR2 FQNEAQ (reference sequence).

The CDR3 region has the DNA TGTGCCACCAGCAGAGCCCCTGGGCGGGGGAATTTCGAGCAGTACTTC. Translated: CATSRAPGRGNFEQYF. The chain joins TRBV15 to TRBJ2-7; TRBD2 matches 7 bases. V dropped 1 base and J dropped 6; count of bases not matched to a gene: 12. This CDR3 contains 16 residues. Germline V gene lookup returns CDR1 LNHNV and CDR2 YYDKDF (reference sequence).

The chain carries TRBV28 and TRBJ2-7; D perhaps matches TRBD1 (5 bases). V dropped 7 bases and J dropped 7 bases, with 14 bases sitting between them. The CDR3 totals 12 residues. CDR1 is MDHEN and CDR2 is SYDVKM in the germline V gene. The CDR3 DNA reads as TGTGCCAGCACTAGAGAGGCAGGGGAGCAGTACTTC. It codes for CASTREAGEQYF.

The chain joins TRBV6-5 to TRBJ2-5; D might be TRBD1 (5 bases). This CDR3 is 14 amino acids long. The germline CDR1 and CDR2 sequences are MNHEY and SVGAGI. Trimming stripped 5 bases from V and 7 bases from J, with 17 bases between. The CDR3 protein is CASSPDSPFWTQYF. The CDR3 DNA follows: TGTGCCAGCAGTCCAGACAGCCCCTTCTGGACCCAGTACTTC.

The V and J genes are TRBV5-5 and TRBJ2-1, with 12 bases aligning to TRBD1. The CDR3 is 16 residues long. V shed 0 bases and J 8 bases; nucleotides not matched to a gene: 6. In germline, CDR1 is SGHKS, CDR2 YYEKEE (reference sequence). The CDR3 DNA reads TGTGCCAGCAGCTTGGTGGGACAGGGGGCTGGCTATGAGCAGTTCTTC. Its protein is CASSLVGQGAGYEQFF.

The chain carries TRBV27 and TRBJ2-7, with 7 bases fitting TRBD2. This CDR3 region has 12 residues. Trimming at V came to 6 bases and at J to 5 bases, leaving 4 bases not matched to a gene. CDR1 is MNHEY and CDR2 is SMNVEV in the germline V gene (reference sequence). The CDR3 region is CASRGLTHEQYF. DNA for the CDR3: TGTGCCAGCAGGGGACTAACTCACGAGCAGTACTTC.

The V gene is TRBV7-9, the J gene TRBJ1-1; D gene uncertain. Trimming took 7 bases from V and 8 from J, leaving 17 bases between them. Germline lookup yields CDR1 SEHNR and CDR2 FQNEAQ (reference sequence). The CDR3 runs 13 residues. The CDR3 loop is CASIPAGRGEAFF. The CDR3, as DNA: TGTGCCAGCATCCCGGCGGGTCGCGGGGAAGCTTTCTTT.

This chain joins TRBV10-3 and TRBJ2-2, with TRBD1 identical over 8 bases. The CDR3 extends over 15 amino acids. The J segment lost 0 bases and the V segment lost 6 bases, leaving 3 bases of the junction unmatched. CDR1 ENHRY and CDR2 SYGVKD come from the germline V gene. The CDR3 sequence: CAISRDRSNTGELFF. Written as DNA, the CDR3 is TGTGCCATCAGCCGGGACAGGTCGAACACCGGGGAGCTGTTTTTT.